This is a list of T cell receptor beta chains from one sample in a study of shared clonotypes between healthy human individuals. Method: immunoSEQ multiplex PCR; TCRdb's copy keeps in-frame clones and lacks some. In the table there are hundreds of thousands of clones, 95% to 96% of which are singletons. Sequencing input: naive CD8+ T cells sorted from blood. The receptors were gathered from a young woman in good health. Each CDR3 is given with its conserved first and last residue. The order of the fields is CDR3 DNA, CDR3 protein, clone size, V gene, CDR3 length, J gene, D gene. The D gene is left open where the match is weak. Only some rows state a clone size, as once, few, many or a class for expanded clones.

TGTGCCAGCGGGGGGTTGGACATTCACTACGAGCAGTACTTC	CASGGLDIHYEQYF	once	TRBV2	14	TRBJ2-7	-
TGTGCCAGCAGCCAACGACCGACAGGGATAGAGACTGAAGCTTTCTTT	CASSQRPTGIETEAFF	-	TRBV14	16	TRBJ1-1	TRBD1
TGTGCCAGCAGCACGGGACAGGGCGTCGCCGGGGAGCTGTTTTTT	CASSTGQGVAGELFF	-	TRBV7-9	15	TRBJ2-2	TRBD1
TGTGCCAGCAGTGATGACGGCTACTACGAGCAGTACTTC	CASSDDGYYEQYF	-	TRBV2	13	TRBJ2-7	-
-	CASSSSGEQYF	-	TRBV28	11	TRBJ2-7	-
TGTGCCAGCCGAACAGGGGTCCTGGGCGAGCAGTACTTC	CASRTGVLGEQYF	-	TRBV27	13	TRBJ2-7	TRBD1
TGTGCCAGCAGCAAAACAGGGGGGACTGAAGCTTTCTTT	CASSKTGGTEAFF	-	TRBV5-4	13	TRBJ1-1	TRBD1
TGTGCCACCGCAGCGGGGGAAACAGGGGACACTGAAGCTTTCTTT	CATAAGETGDTEAFF	-	TRBV7-9	15	TRBJ1-1	TRBD1
TGCGCCAGCAGCCAAGTGGAGAATTCACCCCTCCACTTT	CASSQVENSPLHF	-	TRBV4-1	13	TRBJ1-6	-
TGTGCCAGCAGGGATAGTGAGCAGTTCTTC	CASRDSEQFF	-	TRBV2	10	TRBJ2-1	-
TGTGCCAGCAGTTTAGGACAGGGGACTAATTCACCCCTCCACTTT	CASSLGQGTNSPLHF	-	TRBV27	15	TRBJ1-6	TRBD1
TGTGCCAGCAGTCTGACAGGGGGGGTTAGCGGCTACACCTTC	CASSLTGGVSGYTF	-	TRBV28	14	TRBJ1-2	TRBD1
TGTGCCAGCAGCCCCCCAGACAGGGAAGGAAACACCATATATTTT	CASSPPDREGNTIYF	-	TRBV7-8	15	TRBJ1-3	TRBD1
TGTGCCAGCAGCCAGAAATTCGGACTGGTCTCCTACGAGCAGTACTTC	CASSQKFGLVSYEQYF	-	TRBV6-6	16	TRBJ2-7	-
TGTGCCACCAGCAGAGACAGGGGGCGGCCCTACGAGCAGTACTTC	CATSRDRGRPYEQYF	-	TRBV15	15	TRBJ2-7	TRBD1
TGTGCCAGCAGTTTTGGGGGGCGAGGACCCCTCCACTTT	CASSFGGRGPLHF	-	TRBV28	13	TRBJ1-6	-
TGTGCCAGCAGTTACTTGGGGTCAAGGGAGCAGTTCTTC	CASSYLGSREQFF	-	TRBV6-6	13	TRBJ2-1	-
TGTGCCAGCAGCAGCTGGACAGGGAACGAGCAGTACTTC	CASSSWTGNEQYF	-	TRBV5-6	13	TRBJ2-7	TRBD1
TGTGCCAGCAGCTTAGCGCCGGAGGAGCAGTACTTC	CASSLAPEEQYF	-	TRBV7-9	12	TRBJ2-7	-
TGTGCCAGTAGTATTTGGGGCAGCTACGAGACCCAGTACTTC	CASSIWGSYETQYF	-	TRBV19	14	TRBJ2-5	-
TGTGCCAGCAGTGACCTGGGGACTAGCGGAACCCTTGATGAGCAGTTCTTC	CASSDLGTSGTLDEQFF	-	TRBV2	17	TRBJ2-1	TRBD2
TGTGCCAGCAGTTTGAGTACCTCCTACGAGCAGTACTTC	CASSLSTSYEQYF	-	TRBV5-4	13	TRBJ2-7	-
TGTGCCAGCCGGTTCCGGACTAGCGGGGCCTACGAGCAGTACTTC	CASRFRTSGAYEQYF	-	TRBV2	15	TRBJ2-7	TRBD2
TGCAGCGTTGGGGAGGGGATCCACGAGCAGTACTTC	CSVGEGIHEQYF	-	TRBV29-1	12	TRBJ2-7	TRBD2
TGTGCCAGCAGCCCTTCGGCAGGGCGCTACGAGCAGTACTTC	CASSPSAGRYEQYF	-	TRBV16	14	TRBJ2-7	-
TGTGCCAGCCGGCGGGAAGGGGCAGGGGACATCCTCACTGAAGCTTTCTTT	CASRREGAGDILTEAFF	-	TRBV28	17	TRBJ1-1	-
TGCGCCAGCAGCCCGGAACAGGGGGACTCCTACGAGCAGTACTTC	CASSPEQGDSYEQYF	-	TRBV5-1	15	TRBJ2-7	TRBD1
TGTGCCACCAGCAGAGACAGGGGCTACGAGCAGTACTTC	CATSRDRGYEQYF	-	TRBV15	13	TRBJ2-7	-
TGTGCCAGCTCGGGGGATGGCACTGAAGCTTTCTTT	CASSGDGTEAFF	-	TRBV6-6	12	TRBJ1-1	-
TGTGCCAGCAGCTGGGACAGGGCCTACGAGCAGTACTTC	CASSWDRAYEQYF	-	TRBV11-2	13	TRBJ2-7	TRBD1
TGTGCCAGCAGTGGGGCAGCCAGGGCAGATACGCAGTATTTT	CASSGAARADTQYF	-	TRBV2	14	TRBJ2-3	-
TGCAGCGTTGAAGACCTAGACTCTAGCACAGATACGCAGTATTTT	CSVEDLDSSTDTQYF	-	TRBV29-1	15	TRBJ2-3	-
TGTGCCTGGAACGCCGGGACTAGTATCCACGAGCAGTACTTC	CAWNAGTSIHEQYF	-	TRBV30	14	TRBJ2-7	TRBD2
TGTGCCAGCAGCTTAACGCTGAGGTACACTGAAGCTTTCTTT	CASSLTLRYTEAFF	few	TRBV6-5	14	TRBJ1-1	-
TGTGCCAGCAGCCTGGGACAGGGATCCTACGAGCAGTACTTC	CASSLGQGSYEQYF	-	TRBV6-6	14	TRBJ2-7	TRBD1
TGTGCCATCAGAGGAGGAACTAGCGGGAGGGGTGCAGATACGCAGTATTTT	CAIRGGTSGRGADTQYF	-	TRBV10-3	17	TRBJ2-3	TRBD2
TGTGCCAGCAGTTACGGGGGATCAGGTACTGAAGCTTTCTTT	CASSYGGSGTEAFF	-	TRBV6-5	14	TRBJ1-1	-
TGTGCCAGCAGCGTCGGGGGATGGGGGAGGGACGAGCAGTACTTC	CASSVGGWGRDEQYF	-	TRBV9	15	TRBJ2-7	TRBD2
TGCGCCAGCAGCCCCAGCAAGGGGACGGCTAGCAATCAGCCCCAGCATTTT	CASSPSKGTASNQPQHF	-	TRBV4-1	17	TRBJ1-5	-
TGTGCCAGCAGCTTGGGACTAGCGCCCGAGGGGATGTACAATGAGCAGTTCTTC	CASSLGLAPEGMYNEQFF	once	TRBV5-4	18	TRBJ2-1	TRBD2
TGTGCCAGCAGCTTAGAGGCCCGAAACTATGGCTACACCTTC	CASSLEARNYGYTF	-	TRBV7-9	14	TRBJ1-2	-
TGTGCCAGCAGCTTCTTGGGCAGGGGCGACACTGAAGCTTTCTTT	CASSFLGRGDTEAFF	-	TRBV5-6	15	TRBJ1-1	-
TGTGCCAGCAGCAGGGCCGGGGGGCAAGAGACCCAGTACTTC	CASSRAGGQETQYF	-	TRBV9	14	TRBJ2-5	TRBD2
TGTGCCAGCGGGGCCGGAACCGGGGAGCTGTTTTTT	CASGAGTGELFF	-	TRBV6-5	12	TRBJ2-2	-
TGTGCCAGCAGCTGGGACAGGGGCACTGAAGCTTTCTTT	CASSWDRGTEAFF	-	TRBV5-4	13	TRBJ1-1	TRBD1